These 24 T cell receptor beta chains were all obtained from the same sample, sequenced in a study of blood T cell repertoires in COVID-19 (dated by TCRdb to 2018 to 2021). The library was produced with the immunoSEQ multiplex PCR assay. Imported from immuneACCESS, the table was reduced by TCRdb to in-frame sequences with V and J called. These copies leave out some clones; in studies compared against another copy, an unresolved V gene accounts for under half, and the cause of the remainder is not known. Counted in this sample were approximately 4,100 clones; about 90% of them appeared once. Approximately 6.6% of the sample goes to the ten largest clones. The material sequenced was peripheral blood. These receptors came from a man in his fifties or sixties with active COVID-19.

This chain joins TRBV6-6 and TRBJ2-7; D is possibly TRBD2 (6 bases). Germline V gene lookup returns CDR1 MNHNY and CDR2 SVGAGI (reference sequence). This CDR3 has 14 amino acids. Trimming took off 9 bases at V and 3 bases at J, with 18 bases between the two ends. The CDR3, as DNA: TGTGCCAGTAGCGACCGGGGGAAAAGCTACGAGCAGTACTTC. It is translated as CASSDRGKSYEQYF.

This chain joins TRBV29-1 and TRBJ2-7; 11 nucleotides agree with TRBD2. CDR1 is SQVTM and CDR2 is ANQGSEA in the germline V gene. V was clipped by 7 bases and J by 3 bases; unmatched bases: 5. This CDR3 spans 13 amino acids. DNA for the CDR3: TGCAGCGCCGTAGCGGGAGGGAACTACGAGCAGTACTTC. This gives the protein CSAVAGGNYEQYF.

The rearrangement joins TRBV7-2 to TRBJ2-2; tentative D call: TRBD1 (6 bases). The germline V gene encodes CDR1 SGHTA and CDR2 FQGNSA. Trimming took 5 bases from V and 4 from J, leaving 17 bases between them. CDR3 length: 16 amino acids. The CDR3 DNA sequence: TGTGCCAGCAGCACCCGACAGGCGGCTAGCACCGGGGAGCTGTTTTTT. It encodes CASSTRQAASTGELFF.

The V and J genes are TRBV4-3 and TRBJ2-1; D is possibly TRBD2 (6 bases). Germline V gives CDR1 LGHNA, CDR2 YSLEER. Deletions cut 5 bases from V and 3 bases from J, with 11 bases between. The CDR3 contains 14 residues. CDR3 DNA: TGCGCCAGCAGCGCGGACGGGAGCTACAATGAGCAGTTCTTC. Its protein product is CASSADGSYNEQFF.

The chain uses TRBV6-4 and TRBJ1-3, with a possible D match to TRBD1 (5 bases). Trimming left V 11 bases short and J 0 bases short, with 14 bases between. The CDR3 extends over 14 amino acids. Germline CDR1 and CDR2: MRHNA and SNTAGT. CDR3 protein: CAPAGPSSGNTIYF. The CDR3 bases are TGTGCCCCGGCGGGGCCGAGCTCTGGAAACACCATATATTTT.

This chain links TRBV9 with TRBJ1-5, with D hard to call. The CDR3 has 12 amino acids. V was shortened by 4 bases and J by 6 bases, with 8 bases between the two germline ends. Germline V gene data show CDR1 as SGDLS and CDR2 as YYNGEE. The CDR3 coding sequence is TGTGCCAGCAGCACGGGAGGTCAGCCCCAGCATTTT. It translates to CASSTGGQPQHF.

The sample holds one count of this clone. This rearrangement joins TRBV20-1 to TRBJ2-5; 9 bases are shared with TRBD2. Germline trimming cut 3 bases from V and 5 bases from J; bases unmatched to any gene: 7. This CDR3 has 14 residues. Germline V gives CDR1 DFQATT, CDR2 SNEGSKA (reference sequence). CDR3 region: CSASASGMRETQYF. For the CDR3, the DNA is TGCAGTGCTAGTGCTAGCGGGATGCGGGAGACCCAGTACTTC.

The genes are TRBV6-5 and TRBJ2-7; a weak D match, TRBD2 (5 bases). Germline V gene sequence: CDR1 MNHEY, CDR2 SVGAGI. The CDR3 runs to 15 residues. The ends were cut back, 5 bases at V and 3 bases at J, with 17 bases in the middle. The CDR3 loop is CASSLAPTTLYEQYF. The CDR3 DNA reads TGTGCCAGCAGTCTCGCCCCGACTACTCTCTACGAGCAGTACTTC.

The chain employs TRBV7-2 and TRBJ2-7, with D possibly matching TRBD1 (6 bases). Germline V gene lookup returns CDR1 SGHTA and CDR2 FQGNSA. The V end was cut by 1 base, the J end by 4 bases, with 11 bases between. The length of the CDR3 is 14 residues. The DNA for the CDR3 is TGTGCCAGCAGCTTAGGGGACACAGGGTACGAGCAGTACTTC. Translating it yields CASSLGDTGYEQYF.

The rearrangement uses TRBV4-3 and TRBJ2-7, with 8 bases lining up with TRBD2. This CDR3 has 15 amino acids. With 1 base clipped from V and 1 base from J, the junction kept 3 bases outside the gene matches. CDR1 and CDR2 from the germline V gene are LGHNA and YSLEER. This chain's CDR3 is CASSQVAGHSYEQYF. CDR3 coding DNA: TGCGCCAGCAGCCAAGTAGCGGGGCATTCCTACGAGCAGTACTTC.

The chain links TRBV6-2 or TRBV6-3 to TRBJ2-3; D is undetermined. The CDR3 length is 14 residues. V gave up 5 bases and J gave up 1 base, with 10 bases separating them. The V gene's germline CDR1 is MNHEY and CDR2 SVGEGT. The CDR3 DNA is TGTGCCAGCAGTGACGGGTTGGGCACAGATACGCAGTATTTT. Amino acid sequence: CASSDGLGTDTQYF.

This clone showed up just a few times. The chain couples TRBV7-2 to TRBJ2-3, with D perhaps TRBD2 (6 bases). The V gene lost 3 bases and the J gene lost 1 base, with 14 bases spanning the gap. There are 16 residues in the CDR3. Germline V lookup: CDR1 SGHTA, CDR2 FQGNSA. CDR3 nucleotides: TGTGCCAGCAGCTTCATGTCCGCGGGACGCACAGATACGCAGTATTTT. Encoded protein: CASSFMSAGRTDTQYF.

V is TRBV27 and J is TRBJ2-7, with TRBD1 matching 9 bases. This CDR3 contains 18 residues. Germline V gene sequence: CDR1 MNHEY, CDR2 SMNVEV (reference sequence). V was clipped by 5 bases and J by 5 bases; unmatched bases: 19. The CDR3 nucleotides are TGTGCCAGCAGTAAGACGGACGGGACAGGGCGATCTGGGGACGAGCAGTACTTC. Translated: CASSKTDGTGRSGDEQYF.

CDR3 sequence reads: CASSYKRGRGHEQFF. The CDR3 DNA reads TGTGCCAGCAGCTACAAGCGGGGCCGAGGACATGAGCAGTTCTTC. The rearrangement joins TRBV11-3 to TRBJ2-1, with 7 positions matching TRBD2. CDR3 size: 15 residues. Per germline, CDR1 SGHNT and CDR2 YENEEA. After removal of 4 bases from V and 8 bases from J, the junction contained 11 bases not matched to a gene.

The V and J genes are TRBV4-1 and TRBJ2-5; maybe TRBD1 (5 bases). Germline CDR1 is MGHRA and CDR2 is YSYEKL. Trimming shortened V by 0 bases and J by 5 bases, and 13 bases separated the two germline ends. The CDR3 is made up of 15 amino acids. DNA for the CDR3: TGCGCCAGCAGCCAAGAAGACACAAGACAGGAGACCCAGTACTTC. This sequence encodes CASSQEDTRQETQYF.

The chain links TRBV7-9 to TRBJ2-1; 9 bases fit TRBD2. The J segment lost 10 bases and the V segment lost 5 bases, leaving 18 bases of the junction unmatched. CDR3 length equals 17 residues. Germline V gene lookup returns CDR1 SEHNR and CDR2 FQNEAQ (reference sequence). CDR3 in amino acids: CASSPSTAGLAVREQFF. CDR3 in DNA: TGTGCCAGCAGCCCCAGCACCGCGGGACTAGCCGTGCGGGAGCAGTTCTTC. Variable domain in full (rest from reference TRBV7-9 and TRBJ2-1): DTGVSQNPRHKITKRGQNVTFRCDPISEHNRLYWYRQTLGQGPEFLTYFQNEAQLEKSRLLSDRFSAERPKGSFSTLEIQRTEQGDSAMYLCASSPSTAGLAVREQFFGPGTRLTVL.

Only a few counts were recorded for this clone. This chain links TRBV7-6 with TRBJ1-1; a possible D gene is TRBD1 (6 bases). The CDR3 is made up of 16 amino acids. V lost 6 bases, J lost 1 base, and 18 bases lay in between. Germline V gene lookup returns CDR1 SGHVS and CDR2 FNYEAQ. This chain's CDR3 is CASSSATGIANTEAFF. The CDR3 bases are TGTGCCAGCAGTTCGGCCACAGGGATCGCGAACACTGAAGCTTTCTTT.

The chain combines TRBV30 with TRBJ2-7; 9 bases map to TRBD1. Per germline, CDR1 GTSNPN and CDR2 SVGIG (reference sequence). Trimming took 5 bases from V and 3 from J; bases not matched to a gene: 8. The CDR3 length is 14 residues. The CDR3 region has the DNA TGTGCCTGGGTCCCGGGACAGGGTTACTACGAGCAGTACTTC. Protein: CAWVPGQGYYEQYF.

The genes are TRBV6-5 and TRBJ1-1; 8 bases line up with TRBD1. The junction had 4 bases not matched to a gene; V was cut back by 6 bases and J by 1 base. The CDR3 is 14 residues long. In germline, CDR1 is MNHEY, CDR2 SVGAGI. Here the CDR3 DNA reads TGTGCCAGCAGGCTGGGACAGGCGAACACTGAAGCTTTCTTT. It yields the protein CASRLGQANTEAFF.

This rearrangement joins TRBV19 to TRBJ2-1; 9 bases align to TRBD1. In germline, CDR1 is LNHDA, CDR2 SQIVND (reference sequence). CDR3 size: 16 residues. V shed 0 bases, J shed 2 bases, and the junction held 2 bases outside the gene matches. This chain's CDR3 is CASSIDGTGTYNEQFF. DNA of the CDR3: TGTGCCAGTAGTATAGACGGGACAGGGACCTACAATGAGCAGTTCTTC.

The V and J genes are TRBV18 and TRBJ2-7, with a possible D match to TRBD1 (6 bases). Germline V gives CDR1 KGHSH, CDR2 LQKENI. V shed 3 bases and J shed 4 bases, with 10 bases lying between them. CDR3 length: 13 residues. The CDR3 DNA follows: TGTGCCAGCTCACCCGAGGGGGTGTACGAGCAGTACTTC. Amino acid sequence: CASSPEGVYEQYF.

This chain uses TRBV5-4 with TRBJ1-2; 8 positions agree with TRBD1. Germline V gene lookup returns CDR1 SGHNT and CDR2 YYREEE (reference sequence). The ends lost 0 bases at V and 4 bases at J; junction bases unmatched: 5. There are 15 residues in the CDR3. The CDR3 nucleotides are TGTGCCAGCAGCTTGGGACAGGGGTTAAGCTATGGCTACACCTTC. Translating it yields CASSLGQGLSYGYTF.

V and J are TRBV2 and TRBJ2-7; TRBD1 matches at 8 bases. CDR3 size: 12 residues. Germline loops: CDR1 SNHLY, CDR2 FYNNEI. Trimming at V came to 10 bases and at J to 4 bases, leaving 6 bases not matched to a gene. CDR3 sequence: CATVRGRYEQYF. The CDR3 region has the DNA TGTGCCACCGTCAGGGGGCGATACGAGCAGTACTTC.

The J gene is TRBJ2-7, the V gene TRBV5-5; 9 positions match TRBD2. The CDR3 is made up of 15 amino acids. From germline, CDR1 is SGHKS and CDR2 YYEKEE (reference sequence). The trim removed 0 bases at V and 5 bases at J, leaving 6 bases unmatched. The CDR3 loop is CASSLEVAGVNEQYF. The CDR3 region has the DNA TGTGCCAGCAGCTTGGAAGTAGCGGGAGTCAACGAGCAGTACTTC. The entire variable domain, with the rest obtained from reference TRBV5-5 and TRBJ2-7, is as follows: DAGVTQSPTHLIKTRGQQVTLRCSPISGHKSVSWYQQVLGQGPQFIFQYYEKEERGRGNFPDRFSARQFPNYSSELNVNALLLGDSALYLCASSLEVAGVNEQYFGPGTRLTVT.